One sample yielded the 12 T cell receptor beta chains listed below, sequenced in a study of blood T cell repertoires in COVID-19. Produced via immunoSEQ multiplex PCR; TCRdb's table is partial and in-frame only. The sample records 200,000 or so clones, nearly 85% being singletons. Source material: peripheral blood. These receptors were taken from a woman aged 25 to 39 with acute or convalescent COVID-19.

The rearrangement links TRBV4-1 to TRBJ2-3; 13 bases match TRBD2. This CDR3 has 16 residues. The V gene end was trimmed by 3 bases and the J gene end by 2 bases; junction bases not matched to a gene: 2. Per the germline V gene, CDR1 is MGHRA and CDR2 is YSYEKL. As DNA, the CDR3 is TGCGCCAGCAGCCAGGGACTAGCGGGGTACACAGATACGCAGTATTTT. Translation gives CASSQGLAGYTDTQYF.

The chain uses TRBV15 and TRBJ1-1, with D uncertain. The CDR3 has 15 residues. Trimming took 9 bases from V and 1 from J, leaving 18 bases between them. The germline gives CDR1 LNHNV, CDR2 YYDKDF (reference sequence). This chain's CDR3 is CATNKREGQNTEAFF. The CDR3 DNA reads TGTGCCACAAACAAGCGAGAGGGCCAGAACACTGAAGCTTTCTTT.

V and J are TRBV10-2 and TRBJ2-7, with 8 bases lining up with TRBD1. The V gene end was trimmed by 3 bases and the J gene end by 5 bases; junction bases not matched to a gene: 9. Germline-derived CDR1 and CDR2 are WSHSY and SAAADI. The CDR3 covers 15 residues. This CDR3 is CASSDAGQVAHEQYF. DNA of the CDR3: TGCGCCAGCAGTGACGCGGGACAGGTTGCCCACGAGCAGTACTTC.

The V and J genes are TRBV18 and TRBJ1-1, with D perhaps matching TRBD1 (6 bases). CDR3 length equals 15 residues. Between the trimmed V and J ends, which lost 1 base and 4 bases, there was a span of 13 bases. CDR1 and CDR2 (germline): KGHSH, LQKENI. CDR3 DNA: TGTGCCAGCTCACCACGGCGGGGGCTCGGCACTGAAGCTTTCTTT. Residues: CASSPRRGLGTEAFF.

The chain couples TRBV5-1 to TRBJ2-2, with a weak D call TRBD2 (5 bases). The CDR3 consists of 14 residues. CDR1 SGHRS and CDR2 YFSETQ come from the germline V gene. Trimming took off 0 bases at V and 5 bases at J, with 8 bases between the two ends. The CDR3 spells CASSLGTGTGELFF. CDR3 DNA sequence: TGCGCCAGCAGCTTGGGGACGGGAACCGGGGAGCTGTTTTTT. The whole variable domain, remainder taken from reference TRBV5-1 and TRBJ2-2, is KAGVTQTPRYLIKTRGQQVTLSCSPISGHRSVSWYQQTPGQGLQFLFEYFSETQRNKGNFPGRFSGRQFSNSRSEMNVSTLELGDSALYLCASSLGTGTGELFFGEGSRLTVL.

The chain combines TRBV6-5 with TRBJ1-6; D is undetermined. Trimming stripped 4 bases from V and 8 bases from J, with 15 bases between. Germline lookup yields CDR1 MNHEY and CDR2 SVGAGI. This CDR3 contains 15 residues. The CDR3 nucleotides are TGTGCCAGCAGTTCTCGGAGTCCGTTGGATTCACCCCTCCACTTT. It encodes CASSSRSPLDSPLHF.

This clone came up once. The V and J genes are TRBV6-2 or TRBV6-3 and TRBJ2-7; tentative D call: TRBD1 (6 bases). The CDR3 length is 14 residues. Trimming stripped 2 bases from V and 3 bases from J, with 11 bases between. The germline V gene encodes CDR1 MNHEY and CDR2 SVGEGT. The CDR3 nucleotides read TGTGCCAGCAGTTACAGACAGGTAGACTACGAGCAGTACTTC. As protein: CASSYRQVDYEQYF.

J is TRBJ2-1 and V is TRBV19; TRBD2 agrees at 7 bases. V gave up 5 bases and J gave up 9 bases; unmatched junction bases: 10. Germline loops: CDR1 LNHDA, CDR2 SQIVND (reference sequence). This CDR3 is 14 amino acids long. CDR3 in amino acids: CASSWEASGSEQFF. DNA of the CDR3: TGTGCCAGTAGTTGGGAAGCTAGCGGCAGTGAGCAGTTCTTC.

V gene TRBV27 combines with J gene TRBJ1-2, with D unresolved. This CDR3 is 13 amino acids long. Germline CDR1 reads MNHEY; CDR2 reads SMNVEV (reference sequence). V lost 6 bases, J lost 8 bases, and 16 bases lay in between. CDR3 amino acids: CASRNSVSRGYTF. The CDR3 DNA sequence: TGTGCCAGCAGGAATTCGGTCTCGAGAGGCTACACCTTC.

This rearrangement joins TRBV6-2 or TRBV6-3 to TRBJ2-6, with TRBD1 matching 9 bases. The CDR3 runs 17 residues. Germline assignment: CDR1 MNHEY and CDR2 SVGEGT. Trimming cost V 6 bases and J 2 bases; bases outside gene matches: 8. CDR3: CASSAGTGIPGANVLTF. CDR3 in DNA: TGTGCCAGCAGCGCGGGGACAGGGATACCTGGGGCCAACGTCCTGACTTTC.

The rearrangement joins TRBV12-3 or TRBV12-4 to TRBJ2-5; D not certain. This CDR3 has 13 amino acids. V was pared by 6 bases and J by 5 bases, with 13 bases between. The CDR3 bases are TGTGCCAGCAGCTTGAATTTCGGGGAGACCCAGTACTTC. Translated: CASSLNFGETQYF.

The rearrangement joins TRBV15 to TRBJ2-7; 8 nucleotides line up with TRBD1. Per the germline V gene, CDR1 is LNHNV and CDR2 is YYDKDF (reference sequence). J was trimmed by 3 bases and V by 1 base; bases with no gene match: 5. This CDR3 has 15 residues. The CDR3 spells CATSRGEGQVYEQYF. The CDR3 DNA sequence: TGTGCCACCAGCAGAGGCGAGGGACAGGTCTACGAGCAGTACTTC.